The clone carrying this T cell receptor beta chain was counted at least ten times. Its target is unknown. These data belong to a study of breast tumors, draining lymph nodes, adjacent tissues. Germline V gene lookup returns CDR1 LGHNA and CDR2 YSLEER. The V gene lost 0 bases and the J gene lost 3 bases, with 15 bases spanning the gap. This CDR3 is 16 amino acids long. Axillary draining lymph nodes of breast cancer patients supplied the node samples. One entry per CDR3 protein, called by TCRdb with MiXCR from the multiplex PCR reads. In the table there are about 140,000 distinct CDR3 sequences, around 22% of which are singletons. Study-level results: Tumor repertoires ranked between lymph nodes and nontumor tissue in diversity, with V and J gene preferences. Tumor T cell lymph node origin was a supported hypothesis, not proven.

The specimen was axillary lymph node tissue. V is TRBV4-3 and J is TRBJ2-7; D possibly corresponds to TRBD1 (6 bases). The receptor was derived from a female donor with breast cancer. Some clones in this sample may be carry-over from other donors' samples. The CDR3 loop is CASSQDASIGGYEQYF. CDR3 bases: TGCGCCAGCAGCCAAGATGCCTCGATAGGGGGCTACGAGCAGTACTTC.